These 19 T cell receptor beta chains were all obtained from the same sample, sequenced in a study of blood T cell repertoires in COVID-19. Libraries were prepared by immunoSEQ multiplex PCR; TCRdb keeps only in-frame clonotypes and omits some of them. This sample has 120,000 or so clones, with around 89% found just once. The sequenced material came from peripheral blood. These receptor sequences come from a man aged 45-65 years with acute or convalescent COVID-19.

The rearrangement joins TRBV27 to TRBJ1-5; perhaps TRBD1 as D (6 bases). Per the germline V gene, CDR1 is MNHEY and CDR2 is SMNVEV (reference sequence). There are 15 residues in the CDR3. Trimming removed 4 bases from V and 2 bases from J, with 12 bases in between. This chain's CDR3 is CASSYAGAGNQPQHF. CDR3 in DNA: TGTGCCAGCAGTTACGCGGGGGCTGGCAATCAGCCCCAGCATTTT.

The J gene is TRBJ2-2, the V gene TRBV5-1, with D perhaps TRBD2 (5 bases). Trimming removed 5 bases from V and 0 bases from J, with 11 bases in between. CDR1 SGHRS and CDR2 YFSETQ come from the germline V gene. The CDR3 is made up of 15 amino acids. The CDR3 DNA reads as TGCGCCAGCAGTCCGTGGGAGACGAACACCGGGGAGCTGTTTTTT. Protein sequence: CASSPWETNTGELFF.

V and J are TRBV12-3 or TRBV12-4 and TRBJ2-7, with D maybe TRBD1 (7 bases). This CDR3 contains 11 residues. The V and J ends lost 4 bases and 7 bases respectively, with 8 bases between them. The chain's CDR3 is CASSSGGEQYF. The DNA of the CDR3 is TGTGCCAGCAGTTCAGGGGGGGAGCAGTACTTC.

The chain uses TRBV11-3 and TRBJ2-2, with a possible D match to TRBD1 (5 bases). This CDR3 is built from 13 residues. Germline CDR1 and CDR2: SGHNT and YENEEA. V lost 5 bases to trimming and J lost 4 bases, with 8 bases between them. The CDR3 DNA sequence: TGTGCCAGCAGCACGACAGTCACCGGGGAGCTGTTTTTT. Translating gives CASSTTVTGELFF.

This clone was counted only a few times. V and J are TRBV14 and TRBJ1-5; tentatively, D is TRBD1 (6 bases). The germline V and J ends were trimmed by 6 bases and 8 bases, with 8 bases remaining between them. Germline V lookup: CDR1 SGHDN, CDR2 FVKESK. The CDR3 covers 11 residues. CDR3 in DNA: TGTGCCAGCAGTCAGGGGAAGCCCCAGCATTTT. Translated: CASSQGKPQHF. Supplemented by reference TRBV14 and TRBJ1-5, the full variable domain reads EAGVTQFPSHSVIEKGQTVTLRCDPISGHDNLYWYRRVMGKEIKFLLHFVKESKQDESGMPNNRFLAERTGGTYSTLKVQPAELEDSGVYFCASSQGKPQHFGDGTRLSIL.

This clone showed up just a few times. The chain combines TRBV19 with TRBJ2-1, with TRBD1 matching over 8 bases. Germline V CDR1 and CDR2: LNHDA, SQIVND (reference sequence). CDR3 length: 13 residues. The J segment lost 10 bases and the V segment lost 5 bases, leaving 7 bases of the junction unmatched. The CDR3 bases are TGTGCCAGTAGTCGAAGCCGGGACAGGGAGCAGTTCTTC. Protein sequence: CASSRSRDREQFF.

The J gene is TRBJ1-2, the V gene TRBV6-1; no definite D call. Trimming took off 1 base at V and 4 bases at J, with 10 bases between the two ends. This CDR3 comprises 14 residues. Germline V gene sequence: CDR1 MNHNS, CDR2 SASEGT. CDR3 bases: TGTGCCAGCAGTGAAGGCCCACGGGGCTATGGCTACACCTTC. It specifies CASSEGPRGYGYTF.

This clone was counted a single time. The chain joins TRBV19 to TRBJ1-1, with 10 nucleotides matching TRBD1. This CDR3 has 16 residues. CDR1 is LNHDA and CDR2 is SQIVND in the germline V gene (reference sequence). The trim removed 5 bases at V and 1 base at J, leaving 7 bases unmatched. The CDR3: CASSPGQGRTNTEAFF. DNA for the CDR3: TGTGCCAGTAGTCCGGGACAGGGGAGGACGAACACTGAAGCTTTCTTT.

This rearrangement joins TRBV5-6 to TRBJ2-7; the match to TRBD2 covers 7 bases. Germline CDR1 reads SGHDT; CDR2 reads YYEEEE. The V gene end was trimmed by 5 bases and the J gene end by 6 bases; junction bases not matched to a gene: 8. This CDR3 contains 13 residues. The CDR3 reads CASSQRDYIEQYF. DNA of the CDR3: TGTGCCAGCAGTCAACGGGACTATATCGAGCAGTACTTC. Together with reference TRBV5-6 and TRBJ2-7, the CDR3 gives the full variable domain: DAGVTQSPTHLIKTRGQQVTLRCSPKSGHDTVSWYQQALGQGPQFIFQYYEEEERQRGNFPDRFSGHQFPNYSSELNVNALLLGDSALYLCASSQRDYIEQYFGPGTRLTVT.

The rearrangement joins TRBV6-5 to TRBJ2-7; 10 bases map to TRBD1. CDR1 MNHEY and CDR2 SVGAGI come from the germline V gene. With 6 bases clipped from V and 6 bases from J, the junction kept 8 bases outside the gene matches. CDR3 length: 14 residues. The DNA of the CDR3 is TGTGCCAGCAGCTTAGGGACAGGGGTTACCGAGCAGTACTTC. Amino acid sequence: CASSLGTGVTEQYF.

The rearrangement uses TRBV3-1 (or the pseudogene TRBV3-2) and TRBJ1-3, with 7 bases fitting TRBD1. CDR1 and CDR2 from the germline V gene are LGHDT and YNNKEL (reference sequence). V shed 2 bases and J 0 bases; nucleotides not matched to a gene: 7. The CDR3 covers 17 residues. CDR3 sequence reads: CASSQPRGVSSGNTIYF. The CDR3 DNA reads TGTGCCAGCAGCCAACCCAGGGGGGTCAGCTCTGGAAACACCATATATTTT.

This chain links TRBV15 with TRBJ1-2; D is possibly TRBD1 (5 bases). Germline CDR1 is LNHNV and CDR2 is YYDKDF (reference sequence). V lost 0 bases, J lost 7 bases, and 6 bases lay in between. The CDR3 extends over 12 amino acids. CDR3 residues: CATSRDQGGYTF. CDR3 DNA: TGTGCCACCAGCAGAGATCAGGGTGGCTACACCTTC.

The J gene is TRBJ1-1, the V gene TRBV24-1; 8 bases match TRBD1. Germline values: CDR1 KGHDR, CDR2 SFDVKD. CDR3 length: 16 residues. With 1 base clipped from V and 6 bases from J, the junction kept 9 bases outside the gene matches. The CDR3 here is CATSDFRGQGPAEAFF. CDR3 coding DNA: TGTGCCACCAGTGATTTCCGCGGACAGGGACCGGCTGAAGCTTTCTTT.

The CDR3 loop is CATSETGTGSPYEQYF. CDR3 DNA sequence: TGTGCCACCAGTGAGACGGGGACAGGGAGTCCCTACGAGCAGTACTTC. The V call is TRBV24-1, the J call TRBJ2-7; TRBD1 matches 9 bases. CDR3 length: 16 residues. V dropped 4 bases and J dropped 2; count of bases not matched to a gene: 8. CDR1 is KGHDR, CDR2 SFDVKD, per germline.

The chain has TRBV19 and TRBJ1-1; D remains unclear. V dropped 7 bases and J dropped 1 base, with 13 bases sitting between them. Germline-derived CDR1 and CDR2 are LNHDA and SQIVND (reference sequence). This CDR3 has 14 residues. The CDR3 is CASTALGPNTEAFF. The CDR3, as DNA: TGTGCCAGTACCGCCCTTGGCCCGAACACTGAAGCTTTCTTT.

Here the CDR3 reads CATSDGGDFMRETQYF. The CDR3 DNA reads TGTGCCACCAGTGACGGCGGGGATTTTATGAGGGAGACCCAGTACTTC. The chain carries TRBV24-1 and TRBJ2-5, with a possible D match to TRBD2 (6 bases). Looked up from germline, CDR1 is KGHDR and CDR2 is SFDVKD. The CDR3 totals 16 residues. Trimming left V 4 bases short and J 5 bases short, with 19 bases between.

The rearrangement uses TRBV6-2 or TRBV6-3 and TRBJ2-1, with TRBD2 matching 8 bases. Germline V gene sequence: CDR1 MNHEY, CDR2 SVGEGT. CDR3 length: 20 amino acids. J lost 0 bases, V lost 4 bases, and 17 bases had no gene match. CDR3 bases: TGTGCCAGCAGTTTCCTGGGGCGGGCGGGAGGACCCAGCTCCTACAATGAGCAGTTCTTC. It codes for CASSFLGRAGGPSSYNEQFF.

This rearrangement joins TRBV5-5 to TRBJ1-1; the D is unclear. CDR3 length: 11 residues. The V end was cut by 4 bases, the J end by 4 bases, with 5 bases between. Germline CDR1 reads SGHKS; CDR2 reads YYEKEE (reference sequence). The CDR3 is CASSPGTEAFF. CDR3 nucleotide sequence: TGTGCCAGCAGCCCGGGCACTGAAGCTTTCTTT.

The J gene is TRBJ1-6, the V gene TRBV19; D not resolved. The V gene lost 2 bases and the J gene lost 5 bases, with 10 bases spanning the gap. The CDR3 sequence is 15 residues long. Germline V lookup: CDR1 LNHDA, CDR2 SQIVND (reference sequence). The CDR3 DNA follows: TGTGCCAGTAGTATAACCGGGAACAATAATTCACCCCTCCACTTT. Protein product: CASSITGNNNSPLHF.